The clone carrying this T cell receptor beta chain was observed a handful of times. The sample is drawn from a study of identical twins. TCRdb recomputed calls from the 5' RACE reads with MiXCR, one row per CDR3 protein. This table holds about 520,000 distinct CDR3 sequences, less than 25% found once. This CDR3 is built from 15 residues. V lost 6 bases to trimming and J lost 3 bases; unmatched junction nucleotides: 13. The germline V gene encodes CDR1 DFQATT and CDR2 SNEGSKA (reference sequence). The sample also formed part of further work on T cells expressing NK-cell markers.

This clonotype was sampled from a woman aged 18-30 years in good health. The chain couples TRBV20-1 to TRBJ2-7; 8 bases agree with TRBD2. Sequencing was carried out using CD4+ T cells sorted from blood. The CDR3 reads CSAGGGTGGIYEQYF. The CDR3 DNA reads TGCAGTGCCGGAGGTGGTACGGGGGGGATCTACGAGCAGTACTTC.